Shown below are 20 T cell receptor beta chains from a single sample sequenced in a study of human T cells and chemical hapten exposure. TCRdb ran MiXCR on the RACE reads and lists one entry per CDR3 protein. The table lists some 96,000 distinct CDR3 sequences, 7% to 10% of them singletons. Time point described: patch test 2, 6 weeks after DPC sensitization. The treatment was: therapeutic diphenylcyclopropenone sensitization with weekly scalp DPC. The sample consisted of whole blood, taken in connection with sensitization to the hapten diphenylcyclopropenone (DPC). The receptors derive from a woman aged 40 to 55 with alopecia areata. Some clones in this sample may be carry-over from other donors' samples.

This clonotype was seen a handful of times. The rearrangement links TRBV14 to TRBJ2-1; D ambiguous. The CDR3 spans 15 residues. V lost 1 base and J 0 bases, leaving 7 bases between the germline ends. Germline CDR1 is SGHDN and CDR2 is FVKESK. CDR3 nucleotide sequence: TGTGCCAGCAGCCAAGCTCTCAGCTCCTACAATGAGCAGTTCTTC. This codes for CASSQALSSYNEQFF.

This clonotype was detected only a few times. V usage is TRBV7-8 and J usage is TRBJ2-3; tentative D call: TRBD2 (6 bases). Trimming took 5 bases from V and 2 from J, leaving 14 bases between them. This CDR3 is built from 15 residues. CDR1 and CDR2 (germline): SGHVS, FQNEAQ. The CDR3 DNA sequence: TGTGCCAGCAGCCTCGGACTAACGATCACAGATACGCAGTATTTT. It encodes CASSLGLTITDTQYF. Filled out from reference TRBV7-8 and TRBJ2-3, the complete variable domain reads GAGVSQSPRYKVAKRGQDVALRCDPISGHVSLFWYQQALGQGPEFLTYFQNEAQLDKSGLPSDRFFAERPEGSVSTLKIQRTQQEDSAVYLCASSLGLTITDTQYFGPGTRLTVL.

This clonotype was picked up a small number of times. J is TRBJ2-5 and V is TRBV12-3 or TRBV12-4, with TRBD2 matching over 11 bases. CDR3 length: 15 residues. J lost 3 bases, V lost 6 bases, and 6 bases had no gene match. In DNA form, the CDR3 reads TGTGCCAGCAGACACTCGGGACTAGCGGAAGAGACCCAGTACTTC. Translated, it gives CASRHSGLAEETQYF.

This clonotype was seen a few times. The V gene is TRBV28, the J gene TRBJ2-7; D gene unclear. Germline assignment: CDR1 MDHEN and CDR2 SYDVKM. The V and J ends lost 2 bases and 6 bases respectively, with 8 bases between them. The CDR3 length is 12 residues. This CDR3 is CASSLAVGEQYF. The CDR3 DNA sequence: TGTGCCAGCAGTTTAGCCGTCGGCGAGCAGTACTTC.

This chain joins TRBV6-2 or TRBV6-3 and TRBJ2-1; possibly TRBD2 for D (6 bases). Germline loops: CDR1 MNHEY, CDR2 SVGEGT. The germline V and J ends were trimmed by 8 bases and 10 bases, with 21 bases remaining between them. CDR3 length equals 14 residues. CDR3 DNA: TGTGCCAGCGACTCGGGATCTCGTCGGGGGGAGCAGTTCTTC. Translation: CASDSGSRRGEQFF.

This clonotype was counted many times. V and J are TRBV7-3 and TRBJ2-2, with D maybe TRBD2 (5 bases). In germline, CDR1 is SGHTA, CDR2 FQGTGA. The length of the CDR3 is 18 residues. Trimming took off 1 base at V and 5 bases at J, with 20 bases between the two ends. CDR3 sequence (DNA): TGTGCCAGCAGCTTAAATATGGCTAGCCCTTTGGGTACCGGGGAGCTGTTTTTT. Translation: CASSLNMASPLGTGELFF.

This clonotype was seen at least ten times. V usage is TRBV4-2 and J usage is TRBJ2-6, with D unresolved. Germline V gene sequence: CDR1 LGHNA, CDR2 YNFKEQ. Trimming stripped 4 bases from V and 2 bases from J, with 12 bases between. This CDR3 spans 16 amino acids. The CDR3 DNA follows: TGTGCCAGCAGCCCCCTTTGGCAGGCTGGGGCCAACGTCCTGACTTTC. Translation: CASSPLWQAGANVLTF.

This clonotype was observed a few times. V and J are TRBV20-1 and TRBJ1-2; 12 bases line up with TRBD1. Trimming at V came to 0 bases and at J to 6 bases, leaving 5 bases not matched to a gene. Germline-derived CDR1 and CDR2 are DFQATT and SNEGSKA (reference sequence). The CDR3 contains 15 residues. CDR3 amino acids: CSARDPGQGANGYTF. The CDR3, as DNA: TGCAGTGCTAGAGATCCGGGACAGGGGGCAAATGGCTACACCTTC.

This clonotype came up many times. V gene TRBV7-3 combines with J gene TRBJ2-7; possibly TRBD2 for D (6 bases). Germline lookup yields CDR1 SGHTA and CDR2 FQGTGA. Trimming removed 5 bases from V and 3 bases from J, with 17 bases in between. The CDR3 spans 15 residues. As DNA, the CDR3 is TGTGCCAGCAGCCCCCGGGGAGGAACGTACTACGAGCAGTACTTC. It translates to CASSPRGGTYYEQYF.

This clonotype has just a few counts. This chain joins TRBV18 and TRBJ1-1; D gene ambiguous. Germline V gene sequence: CDR1 KGHSH, CDR2 LQKENI. V lost 2 bases to trimming and J lost 0 bases, with 10 bases between them. CDR3 length: 15 residues. As DNA, the CDR3 is TGTGCCAGCTCACCAAGGAGGACGGTGAACACTGAAGCTTTCTTT. This encodes CASSPRRTVNTEAFF.

This clonotype appeared many times. The chain links TRBV12-3 or TRBV12-4 to TRBJ2-2; D remains ambiguous. The CDR3 covers 14 residues. Trimming removed 1 base at V and 5 bases at J, with 8 bases between. The CDR3 region is CASSLGAETGELFF. In DNA, the CDR3 is TGTGCCAGCAGTTTAGGGGCGGAGACCGGGGAGCTGTTTTTT.

The CDR3 DNA sequence: TGTGCCAGCACCATGGGATACGAGCAGTACTTC. It specifies CASTMGYEQYF. The gene calls are TRBV6-6 and TRBJ2-7; D gene ambiguous. Looked up from germline, CDR1 is MNHNY and CDR2 is SVGAGI (reference sequence). CDR3 length: 11 residues. Trimming took off 7 bases at V and 4 bases at J, with 8 bases between the two ends.

This chain joins TRBV6-2 or TRBV6-3 and TRBJ2-5, with 7 positions matching TRBD2. Per the germline V gene, CDR1 is MNHEY and CDR2 is SVGEGT. V dropped 3 bases and J dropped 7; count of bases not matched to a gene: 5. The CDR3 length is 13 residues. The CDR3 region has the DNA TGTGCCAGCAGTTATGGAGGGAGGGGGACCCAGTACTTC. Its translation is CASSYGGRGTQYF.

This clonotype was observed a handful of times. The genes are TRBV7-2 and TRBJ2-1; D perhaps matches TRBD2 (6 bases). The CDR3 is 13 residues long. Trimming took off 6 bases at V and 3 bases at J, with 9 bases between the two ends. The germline V gene has CDR1 SGHTA and CDR2 FQGNSA. CDR3 DNA: TGTGCCAGCAGGCAGACTAGCTACAATGAGCAGTTCTTC. This sequence encodes CASRQTSYNEQFF.

In this sample, this clonotype turned up many times. CDR3: CASRGTSGNGQFF. For the CDR3, the DNA is TGTGCCAGCAGGGGGACTAGCGGGAATGGCCAGTTCTTC. The chain has TRBV12-3 or TRBV12-4 and TRBJ2-1; TRBD2 matches 13 bases. V lost 6 bases, J lost 13 bases, and 6 bases stayed unmatched. The CDR3 has 13 amino acids.

The chain uses TRBV27 and TRBJ2-3; D is undetermined. The germline gives CDR1 MNHEY, CDR2 SMNVEV (reference sequence). V was clipped by 3 bases and J by 4 bases, with 8 bases between them. This CDR3 is 13 amino acids long. CDR3 sequence reads: CASSFSFSDTQYF. Written as DNA, the CDR3 is TGTGCCAGCAGTTTCTCTTTCTCAGATACGCAGTATTTT.

This chain joins TRBV3-1 and TRBJ2-3; TRBD2 is a possible D gene (6 bases). The germline V gene has CDR1 LGHDT and CDR2 YNNKEL (reference sequence). The germline V and J ends were trimmed by 0 bases and 8 bases, with 21 bases remaining between them. This CDR3 has 17 residues. CDR3 sequence (DNA): TGTGCCAGCAGCCAAGATCATGGGACGGGAGAGAGGGTTACGCAGTATTTT. This gives the protein CASSQDHGTGERVTQYF.

The rearrangement uses TRBV9 and TRBJ1-1; D perhaps matches TRBD1 (6 bases). CDR3 length equals 15 residues. Germline loops: CDR1 SGDLS, CDR2 YYNGEE. Trimming cost V 4 bases and J 0 bases, with 13 bases left between them. This chain's CDR3 is CASSPGHNLNTEAFF. CDR3 nucleotide sequence: TGTGCCAGCAGCCCGGGACACAACCTGAACACTGAAGCTTTCTTT. Full variable domain (missing parts from reference TRBV9 and TRBJ1-1): DSGVTQTPKHLITATGQRVTLRCSPRSGDLSVYWYQQSLDQGLQFLIQYYNGEERAKGNILERFSAQQFPDLHSELNLSSLELGDSALYFCASSPGHNLNTEAFFGQGTRLTVV.

The J gene is TRBJ2-3, the V gene TRBV11-2; tentative D call: TRBD2 (6 bases). The CDR3 runs 17 residues. The germline V and J ends were trimmed by 0 bases and 1 base, with 14 bases remaining between them. Germline lookup yields CDR1 SGHAT and CDR2 FQNNGV. CDR3 loop: CASSLDGRGLGTDTQYF. The CDR3 bases are TGTGCCAGCAGCTTAGACGGTCGGGGACTCGGCACAGATACGCAGTATTTT. Full variable domain (missing parts from reference TRBV11-2 and TRBJ2-3): EAGVAQSPRYKIIEKRQSVAFWCNPISGHATLYWYQQILGQGPKLLIQFQNNGVVDDSQLPKDRFSAERLKGVDSTLKIQPAKLEDSAVYLCASSLDGRGLGTDTQYFGPGTRLTVL.

There are a few counts of this clonotype. This chain connects TRBV5-6 to TRBJ2-7; D is undetermined. With 5 bases removed from V and 3 bases from J, the gap between germline ends came to 6 bases. Germline V gives CDR1 SGHDT, CDR2 YYEEEE. The CDR3 totals 11 residues. The CDR3 DNA reads TGTGCCAGCAGTGTAGACTACGAGCAGTACTTC. Its translation: CASSVDYEQYF. Complete variable domain (other parts from reference TRBV5-6 and TRBJ2-7): DAGVTQSPTHLIKTRGQQVTLRCSPKSGHDTVSWYQQALGQGPQFIFQYYEEEERQRGNFPDRFSGHQFPNYSSELNVNALLLGDSALYLCASSVDYEQYFGPGTRLTVT.